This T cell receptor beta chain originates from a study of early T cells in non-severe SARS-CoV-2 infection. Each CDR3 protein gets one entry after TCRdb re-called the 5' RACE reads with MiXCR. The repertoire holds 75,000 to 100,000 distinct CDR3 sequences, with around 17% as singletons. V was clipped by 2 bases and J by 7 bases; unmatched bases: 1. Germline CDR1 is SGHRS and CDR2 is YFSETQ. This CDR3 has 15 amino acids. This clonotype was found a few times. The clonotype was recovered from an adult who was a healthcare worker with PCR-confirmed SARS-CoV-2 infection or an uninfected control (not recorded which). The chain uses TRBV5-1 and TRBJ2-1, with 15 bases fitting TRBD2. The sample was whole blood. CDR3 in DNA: TGCGCCAGCAGCTTTGGGACTAGCGGGAGGAATGAGCAGTTCTTC. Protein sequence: CASSFGTSGRNEQFF.